This T cell receptor beta chain was captured in a study of CD8+ T cells in alopecia areata. Study context: Patients remained on tofacitinib for 6 to 18 months and then went 6 months without it. General observations from the study: More clonal than normal scalp was lesional scalp, particularly alopecia totalis/universalis.

Concerning this clone: Antigen unknown.

Trimming removed 5 bases from V and 1 base from J, with 10 bases in between. This CDR3 region has 13 residues. Germline CDR1 and CDR2: GTSNPN and SVGIG (reference sequence). Extracted RNA was reverse transcribed into cDNA, the sequencing template. Produced via immunoSEQ multiplex PCR; TCRdb's table is partial and in-frame only. The repertoire consists of around 140,000 clones, with roughly 46% occurring once and the leading ten covering more than 0.95%. The V gene is TRBV30, the J gene TRBJ2-3; D is perhaps TRBD2 (6 bases). This sample comprised CD4+ T cells sorted from blood, obtained at week 0. The receptor was derived from a human donor with alopecia areata. The CDR3 DNA follows: TGTGCCTGGGGGCCTAGCGGCACAGATACGCAGTATTTT. Protein sequence: CAWGPSGTDTQYF. The full variable domain, its missing parts supplied by reference TRBV30 and TRBJ2-3, is SQTIHQWPATLVQPVGSPLSLECTVEGTSNPNLYWYRQAAGRGLQLLFYSVGIGQISSEVPQNLSASRPQDRQFILSSKKLLLSDSGFYLCAWGPSGTDTQYFGPGTRLTVL.